This record looks at one T cell receptor (beta chain) sequence and its context. Germline loops: CDR1 SGHKS, CDR2 YYEKEE (reference sequence). The V gene end was trimmed by 3 bases and the J gene end by 2 bases; junction bases not matched to a gene: 8. This CDR3 has 16 amino acids. The authors' processing: Estimation of nucleated cell counts was performed using reference gene primer amplification. Profiled with immunoSEQ multiplex PCR; TCRdb holds only in-frame clones, not every one. V, J and clone size derive from that table, while D and trimming were established from the DNA sequence. This sample has roughly 150,000 clones, with around four fifths found just once. This record belongs to a study of blood T cell repertoires in COVID-19. Study summary: PBMCs, B-cell-depleted T cells, or T cells provided the cDNA or gDNA that made up the material.

Exposed enrollees encountered a COVID-19 case at some point within 2 weeks before study entry. This TCR was sampled from an older man who had been exposed to COVID-19. The chain employs TRBV5-5 and TRBJ2-3, with 8 positions matching TRBD2. Material for sequencing was PBMCs or T cells enriched from blood (not recorded which). The CDR3 protein is CASSWSGRPTTDTQYF. The CDR3 DNA reads as TGTGCCAGCAGCTGGAGCGGGAGACCTACCACAGATACGCAGTATTTT.